This record covers a single T cell receptor beta chain. Its antigen is currently unknown. Time point defined: pre-treatment sample, taken before nivolumab and TIL therapy. Stage 4 NSCLC adults joined between October 2017 and 2020. Sequencing used immunoSEQ v3. Libraries were prepared by immunoSEQ multiplex PCR; TCRdb keeps only in-frame clonotypes and omits some of them. The sample includes some 46,000 clones, around three quarters seen only once; the top ten take approximately 15%. The data are from a study of TIL therapy for anti-PD-1-resistant metastatic lung cancer. Overall study context: Tumors carried a median roughly 1.5 non-synonymous mutations per megabase.

The ends lost 0 bases at V and 4 bases at J; junction bases unmatched: 5. Germline values: CDR1 SGHRS, CDR2 YFSETQ. This CDR3 contains 15 residues. Study-wide findings and caveats: This highly selected cohort may not generalize to typical lung cancer patients.

This sequence joins TRBV5-1 and TRBJ1-2; TRBD1 agrees at 8 bases. This sequence originates from a man between 70 and 80 years old with non-small cell lung cancer. This material consisted of blood, taken at baseline. The CDR3 DNA is TGCGCCAGCAGCTTGGCGTGGACAGGGAGCTATGGCTACACCTTC. This gives the protein CASSLAWTGSYGYTF. The full variable domain, in which reference TRBV5-1 and TRBJ1-2 provide the parts outside the CDR3, is KAGVTQTPRYLIKTRGQQVTLSCSPISGHRSVSWYQQTPGQGLQFLFEYFSETQRNKGNFPGRFSGRQFSNSRSEMNVSTLELGDSALYLCASSLAWTGSYGYTFGSGTRLTVV.